The table lists the clone carrying this T cell receptor beta chain with many counts. Its specificity is unknown. The record originates from a study of T cells in Graves' hyperthyroidism and ophthalmopathy. Study results and limitations: Most clonotypes that expanded in the thyroid above 0.001 also showed up in blood.

Amplification targeted TCR beta CDR3 regions from RNA transcripts. The TCR CDR3 first-round RT-PCR relied on the HTBI primer set. MiXCR, applied by TCRdb to the multiplex PCR reads, yields one record per CDR3 protein. Seen here are 390,000 or so distinct CDR3 sequences, over 12% observed once, and the top ten hold roughly an eighth. V was trimmed by 4 bases and J by 5 bases, leaving 17 bases between them. The CDR3 spans 15 residues. CDR1 and CDR2 (germline): SGHVS, FQNEAQ. Uncontrolled infection, other autoimmune disease, pregnancy or lactation excluded patients. PBMCs stemmed from 10 ml fresh peripheral blood.

This rearrangement joins TRBV7-8 to TRBJ2-5; tentative D call: TRBD2 (7 bases). This TCR came from a man between 18 and 35 years old with Graves' ophthalmopathy. The material sequenced was blood. CDR3 residues: CASSSNGGPLETQYF. The CDR3 bases are TGTGCCAGCAGCTCAAACGGGGGGCCCCTGGAGACCCAGTACTTC.